This entry concerns a single T cell receptor (beta chain). This sample is drawn from a study of shared clonotypes between healthy human individuals. Sequencing was performed with immunoSEQ multiplex PCR; in TCRdb, only in-frame clones are kept and a portion is missing. The table lists 550,000 to 800,000 clones, roughly 87% of them singletons. The V end was cut by 4 bases, the J end by 4 bases, with 14 bases between. Germline V lookup: CDR1 SGHDT, CDR2 YYEEEE. The CDR3 covers 14 residues. The V and J genes are TRBV5-6 and TRBJ1-1; tentatively, D is TRBD1 (5 bases). Sequencing used memory CD8+ T cells from PBMCs. Described subset: CD45RO+ cells pooled with CCR7-negative TemRA cells. The receptor's source is a young man in good health. Some clones in this sample may be carry-over from other donors' samples. As DNA, the CDR3 is TGTGCCAGCAGCGTTCAGGGTTGGGGCACTGAAGCTTTCTTT. Protein product: CASSVQGWGTEAFF.